What follows are 13 T cell receptor beta chains derived from one specimen sequenced in a study of shared clonotypes between healthy human individuals. Clones were read by immunoSEQ multiplex PCR, and TCRdb kept only the in-frame ones, dropping some. The table lists approximately 640,000 clones, less than 95% of them singletons. The specimen was memory CD8+ T cells from PBMCs. Subset specified: CD45RO+ cells pooled with CCR7-negative TemRA cells. These receptors originate from a man between 18 and 29 years old in good health. Some clones in this sample may be carry-over from other donors' samples.

The chain links TRBV11-2 to TRBJ1-1; D unresolved. Germline CDR1 is SGHAT and CDR2 is FQNNGV. This CDR3 contains 13 residues. Trimming removed 3 bases from V and 0 bases from J, with 5 bases in between. The CDR3 region has the DNA TGTGCCAGCAGCTTTGGGCTGAACACTGAAGCTTTCTTT. Amino acid sequence: CASSFGLNTEAFF.

This chain connects TRBV7-9 to TRBJ2-2; no reliable D call. CDR1 is SEHNR and CDR2 is FQNEAQ in the germline V gene (reference sequence). The length of the CDR3 is 13 residues. V was clipped by 5 bases and J by 0 bases, with 4 bases between them. The CDR3 loop reads CASSPSNTGELFF. DNA for the CDR3: TGTGCCAGCAGCCCGTCGAACACCGGGGAGCTGTTTTTT.

The J gene is TRBJ1-2, the V gene TRBV29-1; TRBD1 matches at 7 bases. The CDR3 is made up of 13 amino acids. V lost 8 bases, J lost 5 bases, and 11 bases stayed unmatched. CDR1 is SQVTM and CDR2 is ANQGSEA in the germline V gene. CDR3: CSTYSGQPYGYTF. The CDR3 nucleotides read TGCAGCACCTACTCGGGACAGCCATATGGCTACACCTTC.

This rearrangement joins TRBV4-3 to TRBJ1-1; D is ambiguous. This CDR3 has 15 amino acids. Looked up from germline, CDR1 is LGHNA and CDR2 is YSLEER. V was trimmed by 1 base and J by 1 base, leaving 10 bases between them. CDR3 sequence: CASSQVWRANTEAFF. In DNA form, the CDR3 reads TGCGCCAGCAGCCAAGTATGGCGAGCGAACACTGAAGCTTTCTTT.

The chain uses TRBV7-9 and TRBJ2-3; TRBD2 matches at 12 bases. This CDR3 has 16 residues. V shed 5 bases, J shed 0 bases, and the junction held 3 bases outside the gene matches. The germline gives CDR1 SEHNR, CDR2 FQNEAQ (reference sequence). The DNA for the CDR3 is TGTGCCAGCAGCCCCGGGACTAGCGGGAGCACAGATACGCAGTATTTT. It encodes CASSPGTSGSTDTQYF.

This clone was detected only once. The V gene is TRBV9, the J gene TRBJ2-1, with D perhaps TRBD2 (6 bases). This CDR3 contains 12 residues. Looked up from germline, CDR1 is SGDLS and CDR2 is YYNGEE. The V gene lost 0 bases and the J gene lost 8 bases, with 6 bases spanning the gap. The CDR3 sequence: CASSVAGDEQFF. Here the CDR3 DNA reads TGTGCCAGCAGCGTAGCGGGGGATGAGCAGTTCTTC.

This rearrangement joins TRBV27 to TRBJ2-1, with D possibly TRBD2 on 5 matching bases. Trimming cost V 3 bases and J 5 bases, with 8 bases left between them. CDR1 and CDR2 (germline): MNHEY, SMNVEV (reference sequence). The CDR3 contains 13 residues. CDR3 sequence: CASSFGSNNEQFF. As DNA, the CDR3 is TGTGCCAGCAGTTTTGGGAGTAACAATGAGCAGTTCTTC.

CDR3 nucleotide sequence: TGTGCCAGCAGTGCGGCCGGGACAGGGTCTTATGGCTACACCTTC. It codes for CASSAAGTGSYGYTF. This chain links TRBV6-5 with TRBJ1-2; 9 bases align to TRBD1. The trim removed 5 bases at V and 5 bases at J, leaving 9 bases unmatched. Germline V lookup: CDR1 MNHEY, CDR2 SVGAGI. CDR3 length: 15 amino acids.

The V and J genes are TRBV10-3 and TRBJ2-3; no definite D call. The CDR3 runs 14 residues. In germline, CDR1 is ENHRY, CDR2 SYGVKD. V was pared by 2 bases and J by 0 bases, with 6 bases between. CDR3 amino acids: CAISEVESTDTQYF. The CDR3 DNA reads TGTGCCATCAGTGAGGTGGAGAGCACAGATACGCAGTATTTT.

The genes are TRBV6-5 and TRBJ1-6, with 9 bases that match TRBD1. The CDR3 length is 15 residues. V shed 2 bases and J 9 bases; nucleotides not matched to a gene: 5. Germline assignment: CDR1 MNHEY and CDR2 SVGAGI. This CDR3 reads CASSYTGTGSSPLHF. The CDR3 coding sequence is TGTGCCAGCAGTTACACCGGGACAGGGAGTTCACCCCTCCACTTT.

V is TRBV4-1 and J is TRBJ1-5; D is unclear. This CDR3 has 15 amino acids. Germline V gene data show CDR1 as MGHRA and CDR2 as YSYEKL. Between the trimmed V and J ends, which lost 4 bases and 0 bases, there was a span of 10 bases. Here the CDR3 reads CASSPTGGSNQPQHF. The CDR3 coding sequence is TGCGCCAGCAGCCCAACCGGCGGTAGCAATCAGCCCCAGCATTTT.

The chain recombines TRBV10-1 with TRBJ2-7; TRBD2 matches at 7 bases. From germline, CDR1 is WNHNN and CDR2 SYGVQD (reference sequence). V shed 7 bases, J shed 6 bases, and the junction held 9 bases outside the gene matches. The CDR3 length is 13 residues. CDR3 protein: CASKAGVAGEQYF. CDR3 nucleotide sequence: TGCGCCAGCAAGGCGGGAGTGGCGGGCGAGCAGTACTTC.

The chain joins TRBV6-6 to TRBJ1-5; weak D call: TRBD1 (5 bases). Germline CDR1 and CDR2: MNHNY and SVGAGI (reference sequence). Trimming took 7 bases from V and 3 from J, leaving 19 bases between them. The CDR3 loop spans 16 amino acids. This chain's CDR3 is CASTGDPSLPNQPQHF. In nucleotides, the CDR3 is TGTGCCAGCACTGGGGACCCCTCCTTGCCCAATCAGCCCCAGCATTTT.